Sequencing of this T cell receptor beta chain was carried out in a study of molecular identifiers for immune sequencing clone quantification. TCRdb re-called the PCR reads with MiXCR, one entry per CDR3 protein. The sample holds about 100,000 distinct CDR3 sequences; about 35% are singletons and the top ten take around 3.9%. V was pared by 4 bases and J by 7 bases, with 20 bases between. The CDR3 runs 15 residues. Germline CDR1 SGHAT, CDR2 FQNNGV. The source material was naive CD8+ T cells from blood, with Jurkat cell RNA spiked in. Noted subset: FACS-sorted CD8+CD4-CCR7+CD45RA+ naive T cells. This receptor was identified in a human donor in good health. Some libraries in this study had Jurkat cell RNA spiked in. The chain combines TRBV11-2 with TRBJ2-7; D is tentatively TRBD1 or TRBD2 (5 bases each). Here the CDR3 reads CASSSRPGPEGEQYF. DNA for the CDR3: TGTGCCAGCAGCTCCCGCCCCGGGCCCGAGGGGGAGCAGTACTTC.